This TCR beta chain is drawn from a study of shared clonotypes between healthy human individuals (dated by TCRdb to about 2020). Regarding the research as a whole: The cohort included a few men and a couple of women between 18 and 49 years of age. The study deeply sequenced blood TCR repertoires of about 5 healthy adults to estimate repertoire size and the extent of clonotype sharing between individuals. Per donor, three plates each were used for CD4 naive and CD4 memory, two for CD8 naive, and one for CD8 memory. Leukapheresis yielded between about 0.9 and 9 billion PBMCs per donor. To increase sequencing depth and limit assay-specific biases, different laboratories used diverse techniques to prepare libraries and sequence TCR repertoires.

The CDR3 starts with the cysteine, ends with the phenylalanine, and has 15 residues. The retained sequence is limited to the CDR3, 45 bases, with the frame set at the first base. After removal of 5 bases from V and 3 bases from J, the junction retains 10 bases not matched to a gene. The CDR1 and CDR2 encoded by the germline V gene (reference sequence) are MNHEY and SMNVEV. The donors were healthy, HIV-negative adults who had no recently reported acute infections or vaccinations. All donors were Caucasian adults living in Nashville, Tennessee, USA. CD4+ T cells were enriched by magnetic negative selection, after which naive cells were positively selected on CD45RA and the negative fraction was taken as the memory subset. Blood was collected by leukapheresis, and PBMCs were isolated by Ficoll-Histopaque density gradient centrifugation and then cryopreserved in liquid nitrogen vapor phase. Analytical flow cytometry was used to check the purity and quantity of each magnetically sorted T cell population. Each sorted fraction had its genomic DNA isolated and then quantified by UV absorbance on a Nanodrop 2000c.

Using the deep immunoSEQ assay, TCR CDR3 regions were amplified from genomic DNA by multiplex PCR. Extracted genomic DNA from each cell subset was spread evenly across all wells of several immunoSEQ 96-well plates, with each plate serving as a replicate. For sorted subsets, around 200 ng genomic DNA, equal to tens of thousands of T cell genomes, was loaded into each replicate PCR. Purified libraries were quantified with a Qubit 3.0 fluorometer, sized on a Bioanalyzer 2100, and re-quantified with the KAPA Library Quantification kit. Every immunoSEQ 96-well plate was sequenced on a separate single-read 150-cycle Illumina NextSeq 550 flow cell. The authors processed their data as follows. Because the immunoSEQ output held only junctional sequences and lacked quality scores, the filtering could not match the filtering applied to full-length reads. To assign V/J genes and CDR3, sequences were annotated against IMGT germline references using PyIR, a Python wrapper for IgBLAST v1.9. Reads with weak V/J assignments (E-value above 1e-6), missing CDR3, stop codons, out-of-frame junctions, or ambiguous translated residues were removed. A V3J clonotype was defined by an identical inferred V gene, J gene, and CDR3 amino acid sequence. To compute the percentage overlap between repertoires, the number of shared unique clonotypes was divided by the size of the smaller repertoire. Richness of each repertoire was evaluated using RTK rarefaction, the Chao1 estimator, and Recon v2.1 estimates of unobserved clonotypes. For all TCRbeta clonotypes obtained by the gDNA method from a few donors, generation probabilities were computed with OLGA. TCRdb stores this immuneACCESS table with in-frame sequences only. Part of the clones is absent; in the studies checked, under half of the shortfall reflects unresolved V genes, and no reason is known for the rest. For V, J and clone size, that table is used; D and trimming come from the DNA. This sample lists about 600,000 clones; about 97% were detected once. Together, the top ten hold 0.045% to 0.06% of the sample.

With respect to this clone: Its target antigen remains unknown. Base qualities are not recorded, but no much larger clone differs from it by a single base.

The paper as a whole reports these results and caveats: Even with the large sequencing depth, rarefaction of the sorted-subset datasets indicated that sequencing was incomplete. Only blood was sampled, and tissue TCR repertoires likely differ from those in blood. Pairwise subsampling led to the expectation that sequencing depth would affect the degree of clonotype sharing among donors. Naive subsets generally had larger estimated clonotype richness than memory subsets did. The genetic and exposure-history diversity represented was limited by the small number of donors. Across a handful of donors, around 5% of naive CD4, approximately 3.6% of naive CD8, approximately 2.5% of memory CD4, and roughly 0.4% of memory CD8 clonotypes were shared. Higher generation probabilities were observed for clonotypes shared by all four sorted-subset donors than for non-shared clonotypes.

This clonotype originated in a woman aged 25 to 39 in good health. This sequence uses TRBV27 and TRBJ2-7, and TRBD2 aligns with 7 junction nucleotides. Source material: naive CD4+ T cells sorted from blood. The cell subset or site label of this sample denotes: CD45RA+ positively selected. The DNA sequence is given as TGTGCCAGCAGTCCCGCCTGGACTAGTCTCTACGAGCAGTACTTC. This sequence encodes CASSPAWTSLYEQYF.